These T cell receptor beta chains were read from a single sample in a study of vaccination effects on CD4 cells after COVID-19. No antigen is known for these receptors. This table comes from immunoSEQ multiplex PCR, and its TCRdb copy is limited to in-frame clones, with some not included. The sample includes tens of thousands of clones, around 81% of them seen just once. The sequences come from CD4+ T cells from PBMCs cultured with HCoV-229E spike peptides, collected after COVID-19 vaccination. The receptors stem from a human donor who received a COVID-19 vaccine. Each CDR3 is given without its conserved first and last residue. The order of the fields is J gene, V gene, CDR3 protein.

J gene: TRBJ1-6
V gene: TRBV25-1
CDR3 protein: ASSRYSYNSPLH

J gene: TRBJ2-3
V gene: TRBV24-1
CDR3 protein: ATSSFGVSDTQY

J gene: TRBJ1-4
V gene: TRBV7-9
CDR3 protein: ATQGTSERGEKLF

J gene: TRBJ1-2
V gene: TRBV24-1
CDR3 protein: ATSDIGGYGYT

J gene: TRBJ2-3
V gene: TRBV7-3
CDR3 protein: ASSLDTDTQY

J gene: TRBJ2-1
V gene: TRBV25-1
CDR3 protein: ASSGGTGDYNEQF

J gene: TRBJ2-3
V gene: TRBV18
CDR3 protein: ASSPRLTDTQY

J gene: TRBJ1-6
V gene: TRBV6-5
CDR3 protein: ASSYLSRNNSPLH

J gene: TRBJ2-3
V gene: TRBV5-1
CDR3 protein: ASSLAGGTDTQY

J gene: TRBJ1-1
V gene: TRBV3-1/TRBV3-2
CDR3 protein: ASSQGGPTEAF

J gene: TRBJ1-5
V gene: TRBV4-3
CDR3 protein: ASSQDVDSQGYQPQH